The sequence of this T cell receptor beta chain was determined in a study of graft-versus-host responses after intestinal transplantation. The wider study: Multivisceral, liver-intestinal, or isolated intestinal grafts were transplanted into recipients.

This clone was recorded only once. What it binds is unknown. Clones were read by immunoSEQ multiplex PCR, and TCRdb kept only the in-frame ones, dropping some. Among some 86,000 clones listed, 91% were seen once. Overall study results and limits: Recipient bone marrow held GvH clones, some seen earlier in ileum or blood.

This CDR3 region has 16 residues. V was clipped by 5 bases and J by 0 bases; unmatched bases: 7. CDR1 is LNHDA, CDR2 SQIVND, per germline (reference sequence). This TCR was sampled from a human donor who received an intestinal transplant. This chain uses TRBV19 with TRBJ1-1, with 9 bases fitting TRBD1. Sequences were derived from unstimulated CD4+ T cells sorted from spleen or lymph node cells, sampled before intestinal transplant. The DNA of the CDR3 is TGTGCCAGTAGTTCAACGGACAGGGGAATGAACACTGAAGCTTTCTTT. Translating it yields CASSSTDRGMNTEAFF.